These 27 T cell receptor beta chains came from one sample sequenced in a study of cytomegalovirus exposure and HLA in healthy donors. It was with 60 Vbeta and 13 Jbeta primers that the PCR ran. Measured with immunoSEQ multiplex PCR; TCRdb has only the in-frame clones, and not every one. This sample yields tens of thousands of clones, of which 90% to 95% are seen a single time; 2% to 3% belongs to the top ten. The sample comprised PBMCs. These receptors all stem from a woman between 18 and 30 years old in good health and CMV-seronegative.

The chain uses TRBV28 and TRBJ2-1; 15 bases match TRBD2. The V segment lost 5 bases and the J segment 3 bases; nucleotides outside the gene matches: 14. The germline CDR1 and CDR2 sequences are MDHEN and SYDVKM. The CDR3 loop spans 20 amino acids. In nucleotides, the CDR3 is TGTGCCAGCAGTCCCGGACTAGCGGGAGGGCTATTTCGGGACTACAATGAGCAGTTCTTC. Translating it yields CASSPGLAGGLFRDYNEQFF.

The genes are TRBV11-1 and TRBJ2-3, with TRBD1 matching over 8 bases. The germline gives CDR1 SGHAT, CDR2 FQDESV (reference sequence). This CDR3 region has 16 residues. V was pared by 5 bases and J by 4 bases, with 11 bases of the junction left unmatched. The CDR3 region is CASSALTGDGADTQYF. In nucleotides, the CDR3 is TGTGCCAGCAGCGCCCTGACAGGGGATGGCGCAGATACGCAGTATTTT.

The chain employs TRBV28 and TRBJ1-5; TRBD1 matches 11 bases. The junction had 12 bases not matched to a gene; V was cut back by 5 bases and J by 6 bases. Germline V lookup: CDR1 MDHEN, CDR2 SYDVKM. The CDR3 covers 17 residues. CDR3 residues: CASSKRTGTGGSQPQHF. The CDR3 bases are TGTGCCAGCAGTAAAAGAACCGGGACAGGGGGTTCTCAGCCCCAGCATTTT. Based on the CDR3 plus reference TRBV28 and TRBJ1-5, the full variable domain is DVKVTQSSRYLVKRTGEKVFLECVQDMDHENMFWYRQDPGLGLRLIYFSYDVKMKEKGDIPEGYSVSREKKERFSLILESASTNQTSMYLCASSKRTGTGGSQPQHFGDGTRLSIL.

The chain employs TRBV5-4 and TRBJ2-1; D ambiguous. Germline CDR1 reads SGHNT; CDR2 reads YYREEE (reference sequence). V was shortened by 0 bases and J by 3 bases, with 4 bases between the two germline ends. CDR3 length: 13 amino acids. CDR3 loop: CASSLERYNEQFF. The CDR3 DNA reads TGTGCCAGCAGCTTGGAGCGCTACAATGAGCAGTTCTTC.

The rearrangement links TRBV5-5 to TRBJ1-1; weak D call: TRBD1 (6 bases). Between the trimmed V and J ends, which lost 4 bases and 4 bases, there was a span of 14 bases. The CDR3 totals 14 residues. Germline CDR1 is SGHKS and CDR2 is YYEKEE (reference sequence). CDR3 loop: CASSRTVLGTEAFF. CDR3 DNA sequence: TGTGCCAGCAGCCGGACAGTTCTCGGCACTGAAGCTTTCTTT.

J is TRBJ2-3 and V is TRBV5-1; D possibly corresponds to TRBD2 (6 bases). CDR1 SGHRS and CDR2 YFSETQ come from the germline V gene. There are 14 residues in the CDR3. Between the trimmed V and J ends, which lost 9 bases and 4 bases, there was a span of 18 bases. CDR3 in amino acids: CATRSEGRSDTQYF. The DNA for the CDR3 is TGCGCCACCCGGTCGGAGGGCAGGTCAGATACGCAGTATTTT.

The chain is built from TRBV5-6 and TRBJ1-5; D is uncertain. V was shortened by 2 bases and J by 0 bases, with 3 bases between the two germline ends. The CDR3 runs 13 residues. Germline assignment: CDR1 SGHDT and CDR2 YYEEEE. The CDR3 sequence: CASSFSSNQPQHF. The CDR3 region has the DNA TGTGCCAGCAGCTTCAGTAGCAATCAGCCCCAGCATTTT.

The V call is TRBV7-9, the J call TRBJ2-1, with TRBD2 matching over 9 bases. Germline values: CDR1 SEHNR, CDR2 FQNEAQ (reference sequence). The V and J ends lost 5 bases and 8 bases, in that order; junction bases with no gene match: 7. This CDR3 has 14 amino acids. CDR3 nucleotides: TGTGCCAGCAGCCCGAGCGGGGGGCTGGATGAGCAGTTCTTC. Encoded protein: CASSPSGGLDEQFF. The full variable domain, its missing parts supplied by reference TRBV7-9 and TRBJ2-1, is DTGVSQNPRHKITKRGQNVTFRCDPISEHNRLYWYRQTLGQGPEFLTYFQNEAQLEKSRLLSDRFSAERPKGSFSTLEIQRTEQGDSAMYLCASSPSGGLDEQFFGPGTRLTVL.

The chain joins TRBV7-8 to TRBJ1-2; 7 bases align to TRBD1. V was clipped by 5 bases and J by 2 bases; unmatched bases: 8. CDR3 length: 15 residues. Germline assignment: CDR1 SGHVS and CDR2 FQNEAQ. The CDR3 DNA sequence: TGTGCCAGCAGCAAACCGGGACAGACGAACTATGGCTACACCTTC. Amino acids: CASSKPGQTNYGYTF.

The chain couples TRBV7-2 to TRBJ2-7; D is undetermined. Per germline, CDR1 SGHTA and CDR2 FQGNSA. The CDR3 contains 12 residues. With 5 bases removed from V and 6 bases from J, the gap between germline ends came to 11 bases. The CDR3 region is CASSPTPSEQYF. The CDR3 DNA reads TGTGCCAGCAGCCCTACCCCCTCCGAGCAGTACTTC.

The rearrangement uses TRBV5-4 and TRBJ1-2; 11 bases align to TRBD1. CDR1 is SGHNT, CDR2 YYREEE, per germline (reference sequence). The CDR3 length is 17 residues. The V gene end was trimmed by 3 bases and the J gene end by 3 bases; junction bases not matched to a gene: 10. CDR3 bases: TGTGCCAGCAGCTGGACAGGGGGCGAGGGCGATGACTATGGCTACACCTTC. Encoded protein: CASSWTGGEGDDYGYTF.

V gene TRBV19 combines with J gene TRBJ2-1; TRBD1 matches at 9 bases. CDR1 LNHDA and CDR2 SQIVND come from the germline V gene (reference sequence). The CDR3 spans 17 residues. J was trimmed by 7 bases and V by 5 bases; bases with no gene match: 15. The CDR3 spells CASSSYFRTGDYNEQFF. CDR3 nucleotides: TGTGCCAGTAGTTCTTATTTCCGGACAGGGGATTATAATGAGCAGTTCTTC.

Of note for this clone: Distinct nucleotide sequences in the sample also encode this CDR3. The chain recombines TRBV29-1 with TRBJ2-1; 8 bases align to TRBD2. The germline CDR1 and CDR2 sequences are SQVTM and ANQGSEA. This CDR3 has 14 amino acids. The V gene end was trimmed by 3 bases and the J gene end by 3 bases; junction bases not matched to a gene: 4. The CDR3 loop is CSVETSEIYNEQFF. CDR3 nucleotide sequence: TGCAGCGTTGAGACTAGCGAGATCTACAATGAGCAGTTCTTC.

The J gene is TRBJ1-1, the V gene TRBV7-3, with TRBD1 matching 7 bases. CDR3 size: 14 residues. With 4 bases clipped from V and 5 bases from J, the junction kept 7 bases outside the gene matches. Germline loops: CDR1 SGHTA, CDR2 FQGTGA. The CDR3: CASSSQGGRTEAFF. CDR3 DNA: TGTGCCAGCAGCTCCCAGGGGGGAAGAACTGAAGCTTTCTTT. The full variable domain, completed using reference TRBV7-3 and TRBJ1-1, is GAGVSQTPSNKVTEKGKYVELRCDPISGHTALYWYRQSLGQGPEFLIYFQGTGAADDSGLPNDRFFAVRPEGSVSTLKIQRTERGDSAVYLCASSSQGGRTEAFFGQGTRLTVV.

This chain uses TRBV19 with TRBJ2-3; 10 nucleotides agree with TRBD1. The CDR3 is 15 residues long. Trimming took 6 bases from V and 3 from J; bases not matched to a gene: 6. Germline values: CDR1 LNHDA, CDR2 SQIVND (reference sequence). The CDR3 nucleotides are TGTGCCAGTAGCCTCGACAGGGGGCGAACAGATACGCAGTATTTT. It specifies CASSLDRGRTDTQYF.

V and J are TRBV28 and TRBJ2-3, with TRBD1 matching over 7 bases. Trimming at V came to 5 bases and at J to 8 bases, leaving 25 bases not matched to a gene. Per the germline V gene, CDR1 is MDHEN and CDR2 is SYDVKM. The CDR3 runs to 19 residues. This CDR3 reads CASSPEVPSGTELSFTQYF. The CDR3 nucleotides are TGTGCCAGCAGTCCAGAGGTGCCGTCGGGGACAGAGTTGTCCTTTACGCAGTATTTT.

J is TRBJ1-3 and V is TRBV5-4; 11 bases are shared with TRBD1. V shed 0 bases, J shed 5 bases, and the junction held 4 bases outside the gene matches. Germline loops: CDR1 SGHNT, CDR2 YYREEE (reference sequence). The CDR3 consists of 16 residues. CDR3 sequence (DNA): TGTGCCAGCAGCTTGGCGGGACAGGGGGTGAGAAACACCATATATTTT. Translated: CASSLAGQGVRNTIYF.

The chain carries TRBV4-1 and TRBJ2-3, with TRBD2 identical over 7 bases. Germline CDR1 reads MGHRA; CDR2 reads YSYEKL. Germline trimming cut 4 bases from V and 4 bases from J; bases unmatched to any gene: 17. This CDR3 comprises 18 residues. The CDR3 spells CASSLQIAPSGKSDTQYF. CDR3 DNA sequence: TGCGCCAGCAGCCTACAGATAGCCCCTAGCGGAAAATCAGATACGCAGTATTTT.

The chain recombines TRBV5-6 with TRBJ2-7; a weak D match, TRBD1 (5 bases). The CDR3 sequence is 13 residues long. V lost 5 bases, J lost 4 bases, and 13 bases lay in between. CDR1 and CDR2 (germline): SGHDT, YYEEEE. CDR3 DNA sequence: TGTGCCAGCAGAGACAGCATGGCATACGAGCAGTACTTC. Encoded protein: CASRDSMAYEQYF.

V usage is TRBV7-9 and J usage is TRBJ2-7; D call uncertain. The CDR3 spans 15 residues. Germline CDR1 is SEHNR and CDR2 is FQNEAQ (reference sequence). Trimming removed 1 base at V and 2 bases at J, with 12 bases between. The DNA for the CDR3 is TGTGCCAGCAGCTTAGACGTTGAAGCCACCTACGAGCAGTACTTC. Protein: CASSLDVEATYEQYF.

The chain has TRBV11-1 and TRBJ2-1, with TRBD2 as a possible D gene (6 bases). Germline V gives CDR1 SGHAT, CDR2 FQDESV (reference sequence). The V gene lost 3 bases and the J gene lost 5 bases, with 26 bases spanning the gap. The CDR3 consists of 19 residues. The CDR3 nucleotides read TGTGCCAGCAGCTTCCGAAAGGGGACGGGAGCTGGTTCTAACAATGAGCAGTTCTTC. This sequence encodes CASSFRKGTGAGSNNEQFF.

This clone was counted only a few times. This chain connects TRBV19 to TRBJ1-1; no definite D call. V was clipped by 8 bases and J by 2 bases, with 12 bases between them. This CDR3 comprises 13 residues. Germline loops: CDR1 LNHDA, CDR2 SQIVND (reference sequence). CDR3 sequence: CASSYTENTEAFF. CDR3 nucleotide sequence: TGTGCCAGTTCTTATACAGAAAACACTGAAGCTTTCTTT.

This sequence joins TRBV27 and TRBJ2-1, with a possible D match to TRBD2 (6 bases). The germline CDR1 and CDR2 sequences are MNHEY and SMNVEV (reference sequence). The CDR3 contains 13 residues. The V end was cut by 6 bases, the J end by 1 base, with 7 bases between. CDR3 loop: CASSSGSYNEQFF. The CDR3 coding sequence is TGTGCCAGCAGCAGCGGGTCCTACAATGAGCAGTTCTTC.

The V call is TRBV6-5, the J call TRBJ2-7; 7 bases line up with TRBD1. V lost 6 bases, J lost 0 bases, and 8 bases stayed unmatched. CDR3 length: 15 amino acids. Germline CDR1 and CDR2: MNHEY and SVGAGI. This CDR3 reads CASSLRDSSSYEQYF. As DNA, the CDR3 is TGTGCCAGCAGCCTCCGGGACAGCAGCTCCTACGAGCAGTACTTC.

The V gene is TRBV29-1, the J gene TRBJ1-3; no reliable D call. CDR1 and CDR2 from the germline V gene are SQVTM and ANQGSEA. CDR3 length: 13 amino acids. V shed 1 base and J shed 0 bases, with 4 bases lying between them. The CDR3 spells CSVEAFSGNTIYF. The CDR3 DNA sequence: TGCAGCGTTGAAGCGTTCTCTGGAAACACCATATATTTT.

This chain links TRBV28 with TRBJ2-3; TRBD2 matches 10 bases. With V trimmed by 4 bases and J by 4 bases, 17 bases remained unmatched. Germline V gene data show CDR1 as MDHEN and CDR2 as SYDVKM. This CDR3 region has 19 residues. The CDR3 is CASSWPGLARENSPDTQYF. In nucleotides, the CDR3 is TGTGCCAGCAGTTGGCCGGGACTAGCGAGAGAGAATAGCCCAGATACGCAGTATTTT.

The rearrangement uses TRBV6-5 and TRBJ2-7, with D possibly TRBD1 on 5 matching bases. From germline, CDR1 is MNHEY and CDR2 SVGAGI. V was trimmed by 6 bases and J by 2 bases, leaving 14 bases between them. The CDR3 is 14 amino acids. The CDR3 loop reads CASRRYRLAYEQYF. The CDR3 DNA reads TGTGCCAGCAGACGTTACAGGTTAGCCTACGAGCAGTACTTC.